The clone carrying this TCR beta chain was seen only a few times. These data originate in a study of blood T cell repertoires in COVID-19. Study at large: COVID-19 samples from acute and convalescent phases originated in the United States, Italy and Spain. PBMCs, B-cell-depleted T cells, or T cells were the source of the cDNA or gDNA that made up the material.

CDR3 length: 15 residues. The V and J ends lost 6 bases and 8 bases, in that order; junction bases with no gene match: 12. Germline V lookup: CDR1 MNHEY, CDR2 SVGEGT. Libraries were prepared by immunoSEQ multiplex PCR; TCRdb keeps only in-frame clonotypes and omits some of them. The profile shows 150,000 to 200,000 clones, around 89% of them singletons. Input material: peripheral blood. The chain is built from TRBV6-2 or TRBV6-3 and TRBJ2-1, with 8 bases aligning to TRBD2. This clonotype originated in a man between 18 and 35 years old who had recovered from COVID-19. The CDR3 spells CASSPGGAGEDEQFF. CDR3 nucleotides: TGTGCCAGCAGCCCGGGGGGAGCGGGAGAGGATGAGCAGTTCTTC.